This TCR beta chain was recorded in a study of identical twins. General study findings and limits: Twin pairs' shared out-of-frame alpha sequences were enriched in low generation probability.

cDNA carried unique molecular identifiers, and a universal primer site was added by template switching. TCRdb used MiXCR to reprocess the 5' RACE reads, holding one entry per CDR3 protein. The table records about 220,000 distinct CDR3 sequences, 6.5% to 8% of them present only once. Only healthy Caucasians were included as donors. Germline loops: CDR1 DFQATT, CDR2 SNEGSKA (reference sequence). V dropped 7 bases and J dropped 1 base, with 17 bases sitting between them. CDR3 size: 14 residues. This clonotype has only a few counts. No antigen is known for it. These data were also reused for a study on T cells expressing NK-cell markers.

The receptor's source is a woman between 18 and 29 years old in good health. The chain employs TRBV20-1 and TRBJ2-7, with a tentative D call TRBD2 (5 bases). The sequenced sample consisted of CD8+ T cells sorted from blood. The CDR3 region is CSVVGIDPSYEQYF. The CDR3 nucleotides are TGCAGTGTGGTCGGGATCGACCCTTCCTACGAGCAGTACTTC.